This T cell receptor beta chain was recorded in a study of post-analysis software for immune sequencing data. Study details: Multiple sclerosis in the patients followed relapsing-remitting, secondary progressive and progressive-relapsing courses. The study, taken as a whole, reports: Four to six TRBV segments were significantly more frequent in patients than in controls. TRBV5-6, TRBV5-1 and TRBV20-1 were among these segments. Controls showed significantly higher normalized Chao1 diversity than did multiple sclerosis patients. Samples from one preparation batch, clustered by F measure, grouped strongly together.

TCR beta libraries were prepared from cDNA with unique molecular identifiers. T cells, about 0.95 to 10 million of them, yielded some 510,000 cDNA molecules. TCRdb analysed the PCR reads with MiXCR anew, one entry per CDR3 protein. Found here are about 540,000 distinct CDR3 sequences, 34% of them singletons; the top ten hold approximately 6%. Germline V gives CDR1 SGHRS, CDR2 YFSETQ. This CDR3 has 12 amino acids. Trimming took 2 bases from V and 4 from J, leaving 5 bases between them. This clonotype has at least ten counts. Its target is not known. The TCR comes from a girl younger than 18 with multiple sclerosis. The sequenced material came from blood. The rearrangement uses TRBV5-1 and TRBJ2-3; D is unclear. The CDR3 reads CASSFPPDTQYF. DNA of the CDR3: TGCGCCAGCAGCTTCCCCCCAGATACGCAGTATTTT. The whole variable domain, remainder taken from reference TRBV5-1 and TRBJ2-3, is KAGVTQTPRYLIKTRGQQVTLSCSPISGHRSVSWYQQTPGQGLQFLFEYFSETQRNKGNFPGRFSGRQFSNSRSEMNVSTLELGDSALYLCASSFPPDTQYFGPGTRLTVL.